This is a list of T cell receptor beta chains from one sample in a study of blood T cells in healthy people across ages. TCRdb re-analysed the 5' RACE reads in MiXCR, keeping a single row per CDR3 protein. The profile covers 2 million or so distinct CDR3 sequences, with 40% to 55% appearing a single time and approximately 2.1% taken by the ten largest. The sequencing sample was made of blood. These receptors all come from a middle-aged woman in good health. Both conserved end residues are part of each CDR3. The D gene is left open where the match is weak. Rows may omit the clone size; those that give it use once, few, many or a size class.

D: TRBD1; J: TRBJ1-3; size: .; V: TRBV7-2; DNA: TGTGCCAGCAGCTTAGCAGCGACAGGGTCTGCTGGAAACACCATATATTTT; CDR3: CASSLAATGSAGNTIYF
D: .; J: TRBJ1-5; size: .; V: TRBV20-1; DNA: TGCAGTGCCCTGATGACAGGTCGTAGCAATCAGCCCCAGCATTTT; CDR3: CSALMTGRSNQPQHF
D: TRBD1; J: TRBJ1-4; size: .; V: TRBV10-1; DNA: TGCGCCAGCAGTGTCGCGACAGGGGGTACCCTGTTTTTT; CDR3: CASSVATGGTLFF
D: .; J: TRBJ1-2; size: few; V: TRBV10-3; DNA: TGTGCCATCAGTCAAAAAAGCCAGCTGGCAGAAGGTGGCTACACCTTC; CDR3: CAISQKSQLAEGGYTF
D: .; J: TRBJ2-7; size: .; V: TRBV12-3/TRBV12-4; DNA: TGTGCCAGCAGCGATACAGGGCATTCCTCCTACGAGCAGTACTTC; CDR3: CASSDTGHSSYEQYF
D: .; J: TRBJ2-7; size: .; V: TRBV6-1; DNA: TGTGCCAGCAGCGAAGTCCGGGCCCTCCGCTCCTACAATGAGCAGTACTTC; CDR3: CASSEVRALRSYNEQYF
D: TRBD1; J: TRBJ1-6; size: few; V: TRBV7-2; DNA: TGTGCCAGCAGCTTACAGGGGGGGTCCTATAATTCACCCCTCCACTTT; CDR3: CASSLQGGSYNSPLHF
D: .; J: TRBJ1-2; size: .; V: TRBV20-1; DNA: TGCAGTGCTAGATACTCGGACACTAACTATGGCTACACCTTC; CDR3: CSARYSDTNYGYTF
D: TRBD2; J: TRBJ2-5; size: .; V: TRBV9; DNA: TGTGCCAGCAGCGTAGCGGCGGGGGGGTATGAGACCCAGTACTTC; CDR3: CASSVAAGGYETQYF
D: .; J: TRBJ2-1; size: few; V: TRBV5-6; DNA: TGTGCCAGCAGCTTGGAAGGGCTTGAGCAGTTCTTC; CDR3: CASSLEGLEQFF
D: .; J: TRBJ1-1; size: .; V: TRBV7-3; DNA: TGTGCCAGCAGCTTAGGGATCTCGGCCAACACTGAAGCTTTCTTT; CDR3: CASSLGISANTEAFF
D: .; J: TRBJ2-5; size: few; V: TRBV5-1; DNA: TGCGCCAGCAGCAGGGCGACCGTAGCCCGAGAGACCCAGTACTTC; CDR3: CASSRATVARETQYF
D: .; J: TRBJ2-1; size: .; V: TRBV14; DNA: TGTGCCAGCAGCCTGACGGTAATCCATGAGCAGTTCTTC; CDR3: CASSLTVIHEQFF
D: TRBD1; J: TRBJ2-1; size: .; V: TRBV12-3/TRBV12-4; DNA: TGTGCCAGCAGCCTAAGGGTGGGGACAGGGGCTGATGAGCAGTTCTTC; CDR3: CASSLRVGTGADEQFF
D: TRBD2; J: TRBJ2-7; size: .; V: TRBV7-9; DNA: TGTGCCAGCAGCCCTTCCCAGGCGGGAGTTCAAGAGCAGTACTTC; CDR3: CASSPSQAGVQEQYF
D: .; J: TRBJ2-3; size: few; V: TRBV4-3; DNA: TGCGCCAGCAGCCAAAGTATAGGGATAACCACAGATACGCAGTATTTT; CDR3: CASSQSIGITTDTQYF
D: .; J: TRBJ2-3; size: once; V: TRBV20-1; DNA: TGCAGTGCTAGAGATCCGTTCATAGAACGCCGGAACACAGATACGCAGTATTTT; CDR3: CSARDPFIERRNTDTQYF
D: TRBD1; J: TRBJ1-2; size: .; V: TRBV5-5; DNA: TGTGCCAGCGGCTCGGACACAGGGACAGTCTATGGCTACACCTTC; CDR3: CASGSDTGTVYGYTF
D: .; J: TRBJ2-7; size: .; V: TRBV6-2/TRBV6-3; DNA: TGTGCCAGCGGTCACAACTACGAGCAGTACTTC; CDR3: CASGHNYEQYF
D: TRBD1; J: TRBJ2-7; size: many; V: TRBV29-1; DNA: TGCAGCGGGGCACAAGGACAGGCTTCCGAGCAGTACTTC; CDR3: CSGAQGQASEQYF
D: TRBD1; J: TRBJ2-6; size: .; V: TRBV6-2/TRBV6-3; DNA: TGTGCCAGCACGGGACAGGGGGCTCCCGGGGCCAACGTCCTGACTTTC; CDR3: CASTGQGAPGANVLTF
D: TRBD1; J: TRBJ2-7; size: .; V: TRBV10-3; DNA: TGTGCCATCAGTGGGCAGGACAGGGGAGGCTCCTACGAGCAGTACTTC; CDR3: CAISGQDRGGSYEQYF
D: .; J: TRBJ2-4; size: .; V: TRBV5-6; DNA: TGTGCCAGCAGAAGGAGGGGGGTCAAAAACATTCAGTACTTC; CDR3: CASRRRGVKNIQYF
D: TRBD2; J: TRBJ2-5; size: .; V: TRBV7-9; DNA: TGTGCCAGCAGCTATAGCGGAAGCGGGGCCAAAGAGACCCAGTACTTC; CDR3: CASSYSGSGAKETQYF
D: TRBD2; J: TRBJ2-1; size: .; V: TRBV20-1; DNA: TGCAGTGCTAGAGATCTTTCGCGGGGGGGCCCTTTTTTGAATGAGCAGTTCTTC; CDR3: CSARDLSRGGPFLNEQFF
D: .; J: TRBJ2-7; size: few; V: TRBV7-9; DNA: TGTGCCAGCAGCCAGCAGGACAGTGGCGCCGAGCAGTACTTC; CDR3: CASSQQDSGAEQYF
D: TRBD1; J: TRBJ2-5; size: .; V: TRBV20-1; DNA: TGCAGTGCAATGCTCGGGACAGCCCAAGAGACCCAGTACTTC; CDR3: CSAMLGTAQETQYF
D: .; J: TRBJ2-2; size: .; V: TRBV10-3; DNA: TGTGCCATCAAACCAGGGGTACTCACCGGGGAGCTGTTTTTT; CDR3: CAIKPGVLTGELFF
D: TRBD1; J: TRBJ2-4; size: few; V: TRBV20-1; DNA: TGCAGTGCTGGGTTTAGACAGGGGGCAGCCAAAAACATTCAGTACTTC; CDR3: CSAGFRQGAAKNIQYF